A single T cell receptor beta chain is shown here with its context. This clonotype was found a few times. It has no known antigen specificity. No quality values exist for individual bases; no much larger clone is one base distant. Libraries were constructed by PCR. The data were produced on an Illumina HiSeq 2500. TCR libraries were prepared with molecular barcoding, using unique molecular identifiers to normalize TCRbeta repertoire quantification. Starting from the raw public reads, TCRdb applied fastp trimming at Q25, assembled clones with MiXCR and retained in-frame beta chains. Every entry covers one CDR3 protein and lists the most common genes and DNA from its rows. The sample records fewer than 550,000 distinct CDR3 sequences, about an eighth of which are singletons. Of the sample, around 15% falls within the top ten clones. This sample was taken from a study of T-cell reconstitution after alpha-beta-depleted transplantation in children (dated by TCRdb to the mid-2010s). For the wider study: Using TCR repertoire profiling, the study followed T-cell immune reconstitution in a quantitative way in children after TCRalphabeta/CD19-depleted allogeneic hematopoietic cell transplantation.

Overall study outcomes, separate from this receptor: Over subsequent months, a decline in hyperexpanded clone frequencies was noted, and after one year, T-cell counts and TCRbeta diversity were mostly ascribed to newly produced T cells. The apparently early alphabetaT-cell count recovery about two months after transplant was reportedly dependent on only several hundred rapidly expanded clones derived from non-depleted graft cells. In some patients, the high TCRbeta diversity seen at day 60 was put down to recipient T cells and intrathymic progenitors that had survived conditioning.

The CDR3 goes from the cysteine to the phenylalanine over 15 residues. Just CDR3 DNA is preserved here, 45 bases in frame from base 1. CDR1 SQVTM and CDR2 ANQGSEA are derived from the germline V gene. Clipping removes 6 bases from V and 1 base from J, with 9 as the unmatched junction base count. Read against the paper, the sample's treatment or condition label means: allogeneic hematopoietic cell transplantation with graft depleted of TCRalphabeta T cells and CD19 B cells. The transplant recipients were children given TCRalphabeta/CD19-depleted allogeneic hematopoietic cell grafts. The chain is made from TRBV29-1 and TRBJ2-1; 7 nucleotides in the junction match TRBD2. Sample: PBMCs, mostly from graft donor cells, taken 180 days after TCRalphabeta/CD19-depleted stem cell transplant. The sequence derives from a female patient aged 2-15 years who had a stem cell transplant for aplastic anemia, so the T cells may come from the graft donor. The CDR3 region reads CSVPLWEGSYNEQFF. The DNA sequence is as follows: TGCAGCGTCCCTTTGTGGGAGGGGTCCTACAATGAGCAGTTCTTC.